A selection of T cell receptor beta chains follows, all from one sample in a study of CD8 T cells in ankylosing spondylitis. Using its own MiXCR run on the 5' RACE reads, TCRdb lists one record per CDR3 protein. There are a few hundred thousand distinct CDR3 sequences in the sample; over 8.5% occur only once, and around 7% lies in the top ten. Sequencing input: blood, either unsorted or a sorted T cell fraction (not recorded which). These receptors were collected from a male donor with ankylosing spondylitis or in good health (not recorded which). CDR3s include the opening cysteine and the closing phenylalanine or tryptophan. D genes are given only for firm matches. Part of the rows lack a size; the others show once, few, many or a class for expanded clones.

d_call: TRBD1; v_call: TRBV24-1; clone_size: NA; j_call: TRBJ1-5; cdr3_nt: TGTGCCACCGACAGGGGCCCCCAGCCCCAGCATTTT; cdr3_aa: CATDRGPQPQHF
d_call: NA; v_call: TRBV11-1; clone_size: few; j_call: TRBJ2-1; cdr3_nt: TGTGCCAGCAGCTTTTTCCGGAATAAACAGGATGAGCAGTTCTTC; cdr3_aa: CASSFFRNKQDEQFF
d_call: TRBD1; v_call: TRBV24-1; clone_size: many; j_call: TRBJ2-3; cdr3_nt: TGTGCCACCAGTGTACCGACCGGGACAGGGGGCACAGATACGCAGTATTTT; cdr3_aa: CATSVPTGTGGTDTQYF
d_call: NA; v_call: TRBV5-1; clone_size: many; j_call: TRBJ1-5; cdr3_nt: TGCGCCAGCAGCCAGGGTGGTTCCCAGCCCCAGCATTTT; cdr3_aa: CASSQGGSQPQHF
d_call: NA; v_call: TRBV11-2; clone_size: many; j_call: TRBJ2-5; cdr3_nt: TGTGCCAGCAGCTTCGGTTTCCAAGAGACCCAGTACTTC; cdr3_aa: CASSFGFQETQYF
d_call: NA; v_call: TRBV20-1; clone_size: few; j_call: TRBJ2-7; cdr3_nt: TGCAGTGCTAAGGAGACTACATCCTACGAGCAGTACTTC; cdr3_aa: CSAKETTSYEQYF
d_call: TRBD1; v_call: TRBV20-1; clone_size: many; j_call: TRBJ2-5; cdr3_nt: TGCAGTGCTAGAGATCTGGACAGGCTAGAGACCCAGTACTTC; cdr3_aa: CSARDLDRLETQYF
d_call: NA; v_call: TRBV29-1; clone_size: few; j_call: TRBJ2-6; cdr3_nt: TGCAGCGTTGCAGGGGTTTCTGGGGCCAACGTCCTGACTTTC; cdr3_aa: CSVAGVSGANVLTF
d_call: TRBD1; v_call: TRBV29-1; clone_size: many; j_call: TRBJ1-1; cdr3_nt: TGCAGCGTTTTTTCGACAGGGAGGAACACTGAAGCTTTCTTT; cdr3_aa: CSVFSTGRNTEAFF
d_call: NA; v_call: TRBV12-3/TRBV12-4; clone_size: many; j_call: TRBJ1-2; cdr3_nt: TGTGCCAGCAGTCCGGATATGCGTGGCAGCTACACCTTC; cdr3_aa: CASSPDMRGSYTF
d_call: TRBD1; v_call: TRBV7-2; clone_size: many; j_call: TRBJ2-5; cdr3_nt: TGTGCCAGCAGACTTTGGGGACAGAAAGAGACCCAGTACTTC; cdr3_aa: CASRLWGQKETQYF
d_call: NA; v_call: TRBV6-5; clone_size: NA; j_call: TRBJ2-1; cdr3_nt: TGTGCCAGCAGTTGGGGGAATGCGCAGTTCTTC; cdr3_aa: CASSWGNAQFF
d_call: NA; v_call: TRBV14; clone_size: NA; j_call: TRBJ2-1; cdr3_nt: TGTGCCAGCAGCCAAGGGGGGGCCGACAATGAGCAGTTCTTC; cdr3_aa: CASSQGGADNEQFF
d_call: NA; v_call: TRBV5-1; clone_size: many; j_call: TRBJ1-2; cdr3_nt: TGCGCCAGCAGCTTGGCGGCTGGGCAGCTCTATGGCTACACCTTC; cdr3_aa: CASSLAAGQLYGYTF
d_call: NA; v_call: TRBV6-6; clone_size: few; j_call: TRBJ2-1; cdr3_nt: TGTGCCAGCAGTTACGCCAATGGGTATGAGCAGTTCTTC; cdr3_aa: CASSYANGYEQFF
d_call: TRBD2; v_call: TRBV7-9; clone_size: NA; j_call: TRBJ2-7; cdr3_nt: TGTGCCAGCAGCTTAGCACTAGCGGGAGGAAACGAGCAGTACTTC; cdr3_aa: CASSLALAGGNEQYF
d_call: NA; v_call: TRBV20-1; clone_size: many; j_call: TRBJ2-1; cdr3_nt: TGCAGTGCTAGCACGGCGACAAACTACAATGAGCAGTTCTTC; cdr3_aa: CSASTATNYNEQFF
d_call: NA; v_call: TRBV6-1; clone_size: many; j_call: TRBJ2-1; cdr3_nt: TGTGCCAGCAGTGAAGGGTGGCTAGCCGACGAGAATGAGCAGTTCTTC; cdr3_aa: CASSEGWLADENEQFF
d_call: NA; v_call: TRBV21-1; clone_size: NA; j_call: TRBJ2-7; cdr3_nt: TGTGCCAGCAGCTTCCGGGATTGCAAGACCTACGAGCAGTACTTC; cdr3_aa: CASSFRDCKTYEQYF
d_call: TRBD2; v_call: TRBV20-1; clone_size: many; j_call: TRBJ2-1; cdr3_nt: TGCAGTGCTAGATCGGTAGGGGGGGAGCGGGGGATTAAGGTCGATGAGCAGTTCTTC; cdr3_aa: CSARSVGGERGIKVDEQFF
d_call: NA; v_call: TRBV20-1; clone_size: NA; j_call: TRBJ2-4; cdr3_nt: TGCAGTGCTAGAGATCGCGGGCAGGCCCCTTTAGGCATTCAGTACTTC; cdr3_aa: CSARDRGQAPLGIQYF
d_call: NA; v_call: TRBV5-1; clone_size: many; j_call: TRBJ1-1; cdr3_nt: TGCGCCAGCAGCTTTTTGATCGCTATGAACACTGAAGCTTTCTTT; cdr3_aa: CASSFLIAMNTEAFF
d_call: NA; v_call: TRBV15; clone_size: many; j_call: TRBJ2-1; cdr3_nt: TGTGCCACCAGCAGAGGACCAGCGACAGGCTACAATGAGCAGTTCTTC; cdr3_aa: CATSRGPATGYNEQFF
d_call: NA; v_call: TRBV14; clone_size: NA; j_call: TRBJ2-7; cdr3_nt: TGTGCCAGCAGCCACCTCTCCGGGACACTCGCCTCCTACGAGCAGTACTTC; cdr3_aa: CASSHLSGTLASYEQYF
d_call: TRBD1; v_call: TRBV4-1; clone_size: many; j_call: TRBJ1-1; cdr3_nt: TGCGCCAGCGGGACAGGGGACACTGAAGCTTTCTTT; cdr3_aa: CASGTGDTEAFF
d_call: NA; v_call: TRBV6-1; clone_size: many; j_call: TRBJ1-1; cdr3_nt: TGTGCCAGCATCTTAGGGGGGCCCATGAACACTGAAGCTTTCTTT; cdr3_aa: CASILGGPMNTEAFF
d_call: NA; v_call: TRBV6-5; clone_size: NA; j_call: TRBJ1-2; cdr3_nt: TGTGCCAGCAGTTCGATCGATATTAACTATGGCTACACCTTC; cdr3_aa: CASSSIDINYGYTF
d_call: NA; v_call: TRBV5-1; clone_size: many; j_call: TRBJ1-2; cdr3_nt: TGCGCCAGCAGCCCTGGAGGGGCGGGAATAGCTAACTATGGCTACACCTTC; cdr3_aa: CASSPGGAGIANYGYTF
d_call: NA; v_call: TRBV14; clone_size: many; j_call: TRBJ2-5; cdr3_nt: TGTGCCAGCAGCCAAACCCAAGAGACCCAGTACTTC; cdr3_aa: CASSQTQETQYF
d_call: NA; v_call: TRBV30; clone_size: few; j_call: TRBJ2-3; cdr3_nt: TGTGCCTGGAGTTCTGGAGGCACAGATACGCAGTATTTT; cdr3_aa: CAWSSGGTDTQYF
d_call: NA; v_call: TRBV4-2; clone_size: NA; j_call: TRBJ1-2; cdr3_nt: TGTGCCAGCAGCCAAGAGGGGCTCATGGTGGGGCGTAACTATGGCTACACCTTC; cdr3_aa: CASSQEGLMVGRNYGYTF